This is a list of T cell receptor beta chains from one sample in a study of blood T cell repertoires in COVID-19. Libraries were prepared by immunoSEQ multiplex PCR; TCRdb keeps only in-frame clonotypes and omits some of them. The table shows roughly 150,000 clones, with roughly 88% occurring only once. Source material: peripheral blood. These receptors came from a woman aged 50 to 60 with acute or convalescent COVID-19. Each CDR3 is given with its conserved first and last residue. The order of the fields is V gene, clone size, J gene, CDR3 protein. Clone size is not always given. Where it is, it says once, few, many or a class for expanded clones.

V: TRBV14; size: -; J: TRBJ2-7; CDR3: CASSPWGGSYEQYF
V: TRBV3-1/TRBV3-2; size: once; J: TRBJ1-3; CDR3: CASSQDLHRGPRAYTIYF
V: TRBV19; size: -; J: TRBJ1-6; CDR3: CASSISRGIDSPLHF
V: TRBV19; size: few; J: TRBJ1-1; CDR3: CASRPGTGRMNTEAFF
V: TRBV5-8; size: few; J: TRBJ2-5; CDR3: CASSLGRIAGGETQYF
V: TRBV6-1; size: -; J: TRBJ1-1; CDR3: CASSAGTGGRGTEAFF
V: TRBV29-1; size: once; J: TRBJ1-2; CDR3: CSVSPGQGDYGYTF
V: TRBV18; size: -; J: TRBJ1-1; CDR3: CASSPSESGTEAFF
V: TRBV5-1; size: -; J: TRBJ2-7; CDR3: CASSLWGESDYEQYF
V: TRBV18; size: -; J: TRBJ2-7; CDR3: CASSPPRRTGGYEQYF
V: TRBV18; size: -; J: TRBJ1-1; CDR3: CASSPPSGVSYTEAFF
V: TRBV4-3; size: -; J: TRBJ1-6; CDR3: CASSLDRGDSPLHF
V: TRBV28; size: -; J: TRBJ1-1; CDR3: CASRGGRRMNTEAFF
V: TRBV5-8; size: -; J: TRBJ2-1; CDR3: CASSLVPGSTLRYNEQFF
V: TRBV6-5; size: few; J: TRBJ1-2; CDR3: CASSYLRQGIYGYTF
V: TRBV19; size: -; J: TRBJ1-2; CDR3: CASSLSSYGYTF
V: TRBV5-4; size: few; J: TRBJ2-1; CDR3: CASRSGLAGGQGNNEQFF
V: TRBV5-1; size: -; J: TRBJ1-4; CDR3: CASSAGFRGTNEKLFF
V: TRBV7-8; size: -; J: TRBJ2-7; CDR3: CASSPVRLAGDYEQYF
V: TRBV5-8; size: -; J: TRBJ1-4; CDR3: CASSLFRTNEKLFF
V: TRBV10-3; size: -; J: TRBJ2-7; CDR3: CAISDKESYEQYF
V: TRBV18; size: -; J: TRBJ2-5; CDR3: CASSPPSARGETQYF
V: TRBV6-1; size: -; J: TRBJ2-1; CDR3: CASSELSGRPSYNEQFF
V: TRBV7-8; size: few; J: TRBJ1-2; CDR3: CASSKGTAYQGYGYTF
V: TRBV7-3; size: -; J: TRBJ2-5; CDR3: CASSPSGGAGETQYF
V: TRBV30; size: -; J: TRBJ1-1; CDR3: CASKGTGGAIMNTEAFF
V: TRBV9; size: -; J: TRBJ2-3; CDR3: CASSIQGDTQYF
V: TRBV19; size: -; J: TRBJ2-7; CDR3: CASSLASGTYEQYF
V: TRBV2; size: -; J: TRBJ1-6; CDR3: CASGQPYVTGLNSPLHF
V: TRBV7-2; size: -; J: TRBJ1-4; CDR3: CASSLRDIGEKLFF
V: TRBV7-2; size: -; J: TRBJ2-4; CDR3: CASSQGSGIAKNIQYF
V: TRBV18; size: -; J: TRBJ1-5; CDR3: CASSPSAGSNQPQHF
V: TRBV2; size: -; J: TRBJ2-1; CDR3: CASGRNLPGQPYNEQFF
V: TRBV2; size: -; J: TRBJ2-7; CDR3: CASRQHGLAGEKRYQYF
V: TRBV10-3; size: -; J: TRBJ1-5; CDR3: CAIRDRLDQPQHF
V: TRBV6-5; size: -; J: TRBJ1-3; CDR3: CASSPGQGTGNTIYF
V: TRBV24-1; size: -; J: TRBJ2-1; CDR3: CATSDPSVAGRSNNEQFF
V: TRBV7-2; size: -; J: TRBJ2-6; CDR3: CASSLVGRETF
V: TRBV14; size: -; J: TRBJ2-1; CDR3: CASSHPWGLAGNEQFF
V: TRBV6-2/TRBV6-3; size: -; J: TRBJ2-7; CDR3: CASSYGGGTTYEQYF
V: TRBV5-8; size: -; J: TRBJ1-5; CDR3: CASSLGTGLNQPQHF
V: TRBV12-3/TRBV12-4; size: many; J: TRBJ1-2; CDR3: CASSERYGYTF
V: TRBV27; size: -; J: TRBJ2-1; CDR3: CASSLGTSGNNEQFF
V: TRBV5-1; size: once; J: TRBJ2-1; CDR3: CASRRAGGPYNEQFF
V: TRBV28; size: -; J: TRBJ2-7; CDR3: CASTPLGAYGSYEQYF
V: TRBV7-2; size: -; J: TRBJ2-3; CDR3: CASKSGGAPDTQYF
V: TRBV5-6; size: -; J: TRBJ1-1; CDR3: CASSLLAAGTGRGLEAFF